This T cell receptor beta chain was retrieved from a study of identical twins. Overall study findings and caveats: Findings depended on cross-sectional statistics rather than tracking the same donors. Models came in too low on out-of-frame TCR alpha sharing in monozygotic twins.

Concerning this clonotype: Its antigen is undetermined.

V lost 4 bases to trimming and J lost 4 bases, with 17 bases between them. The CDR3 is 15 amino acids. CDR1 and CDR2 from the germline V gene are SGHKS and YYEKEE (reference sequence). Template switching added a universal primer site, and cDNA bore unique molecular identifiers. Using its own MiXCR run on the 5' RACE reads, TCRdb lists one record per CDR3 protein. The sample has roughly 720,000 distinct CDR3 sequences; 15% to 20% are singletons. These sequences were also reported in another study, on T cells expressing NK-cell markers. From that paper: Just one sequenced donor of eight was HCMV-seronegative, while seven were seropositive.

The receptor was derived from a woman younger than 35 in good health. Sequences were obtained from PBMCs. The V gene is TRBV5-5, the J gene TRBJ1-1; the D is unclear. The CDR3 reads CASSPAGVSGTEAFF. Here the CDR3 DNA reads TGTGCCAGCAGCCCCGCCGGGGTGTCAGGCACTGAAGCTTTCTTT.